The 31 T cell receptor beta chains listed next were all sequenced from one sample in a study of blood T cell repertoires in COVID-19. Here immunoSEQ multiplex PCR was the method, and the copy in TCRdb shows in-frame clones only, minus some. The sample carries roughly 290,000 clones, around 90% recorded once. Sequences were obtained from PBMCs or T cells enriched from blood (not recorded which). All receptors come from a woman in her thirties or forties who had recovered from COVID-19.

This rearrangement joins TRBV5-1 to TRBJ2-2; 10 bases agree with TRBD2. The V gene end was trimmed by 6 bases and the J gene end by 4 bases; junction bases not matched to a gene: 9. The CDR3 extends over 16 amino acids. CDR1 SGHRS and CDR2 YFSETQ come from the germline V gene. The CDR3 protein is CASTRSSGRATGELFF. The CDR3 DNA is TGCGCCAGCACCCGCTCCAGCGGGAGGGCCACCGGGGAGCTGTTTTTT.

The CDR3 nucleotides read TGTGCCAGCAGCCAGATGACTAGTTCCGAGCAGTACTTC. As protein: CASSQMTSSEQYF. V and J are TRBV3-1 (or the pseudogene TRBV3-2) and TRBJ2-7, with D possibly matching TRBD2 (6 bases). The CDR3 contains 13 residues. Germline V gene data show CDR1 as LGHDT and CDR2 as YNNKEL (reference sequence). Trimming pared 3 bases from V and 6 bases from J, leaving 12 bases between.

This chain links TRBV19 with TRBJ2-2, with TRBD2 identical over 9 bases. The trim removed 4 bases at V and 5 bases at J, leaving 5 bases unmatched. This CDR3 has 15 residues. CDR1 LNHDA and CDR2 SQIVND come from the germline V gene (reference sequence). The CDR3 loop reads CASSNEREVTGELFF. The CDR3 region has the DNA TGTGCCAGTAGTAACGAGCGGGAGGTTACCGGGGAGCTGTTTTTT.

The rearrangement uses TRBV7-9 and TRBJ2-7; no reliable D call. The ends were cut back, 6 bases at V and 1 base at J, with 16 bases in the middle. Germline values: CDR1 SEHNR, CDR2 FQNEAQ (reference sequence). The CDR3 is 15 residues long. The DNA for the CDR3 is TGTGCCAGCAGACCGCTTTCGGTCCCTTCCTACGAGCAGTACTTC. Its translation is CASRPLSVPSYEQYF.

This chain connects TRBV19 to TRBJ2-3; 7 nucleotides agree with TRBD1. V trimming: 3 bases; J trimming: 2 bases; junction bases outside the gene matches: 8. This CDR3 comprises 16 residues. Germline V gene data show CDR1 as LNHDA and CDR2 as SQIVND (reference sequence). DNA for the CDR3: TGTGCCAGTAGTATTCGAAGGGGGCAGGTCACAGATACGCAGTATTTT. Amino acid sequence: CASSIRRGQVTDTQYF. The full variable domain, rest sourced from reference TRBV19 and TRBJ2-3, is DGGITQSPKYLFRKEGQNVTLSCEQNLNHDAMYWYRQDPGQGLRLIYYSQIVNDFQKGDIAEGYSVSREKKESFPLTVTSAQKNPTAFYLCASSIRRGQVTDTQYFGPGTRLTVL.

The rearrangement uses TRBV7-2 and TRBJ2-7, with D possibly matching TRBD2 (5 bases). CDR3 length: 13 residues. The germline V gene has CDR1 SGHTA and CDR2 FQGNSA. Trimming took off 3 bases at V and 5 bases at J, with 11 bases between the two ends. CDR3 sequence reads: CASSFNLADEQYF. In DNA form, the CDR3 reads TGTGCCAGCAGCTTCAATCTAGCAGACGAGCAGTACTTC.

V and J are TRBV2 and TRBJ1-1; 9 bases match TRBD1. CDR1 SNHLY and CDR2 FYNNEI come from the germline V gene. CDR3 length: 16 residues. Germline trimming cut 6 bases from V and 1 base from J; bases unmatched to any gene: 9. The CDR3 here is CASRSTGGVWNTEAFF. The CDR3 DNA follows: TGTGCCAGCAGATCGACAGGGGGTGTCTGGAACACTGAAGCTTTCTTT.

The chain recombines TRBV29-1 with TRBJ1-2, with D possibly matching TRBD1 (5 bases). The CDR3 runs to 12 residues. V gave up 3 bases and J gave up 8 bases, with 13 bases separating them. Germline lookup yields CDR1 SQVTM and CDR2 ANQGSEA. CDR3 bases: TGCAGCGTTGAGTCGGGACTGAGAGGCTACACCTTC. It encodes CSVESGLRGYTF. The variable domain in full, completed from reference TRBV29-1 and TRBJ1-2, reads SAVISQKPSRDICQRGTSLTIQCQVDSQVTMMFWYRQQPGQSLTLIATANQGSEATYESGFVIDKFPISRPNLTFSTLTVSNMSPEDSSIYLCSVESGLRGYTFGSGTRLTVV.

The V gene is TRBV6-6, the J gene TRBJ2-7; no clear D. The CDR3 is 12 amino acids. Germline-derived CDR1 and CDR2 are MNHNY and SVGAGI (reference sequence). V was shortened by 2 bases and J by 5 bases, with 7 bases between the two germline ends. In nucleotides, the CDR3 is TGTGCCAGCAGTTACCCACTCCACGAGCAGTACTTC. Its protein product is CASSYPLHEQYF.

Note on this clone: Other DNA sequences in the sample encode the same CDR3. The J gene is TRBJ1-5, the V gene TRBV28; D remains ambiguous. Trimming left V 2 bases short and J 9 bases short, with 8 bases between. Per germline, CDR1 MDHEN and CDR2 SYDVKM. This CDR3 is built from 12 residues. CDR3 protein: CASSLPGGPQHF. DNA of the CDR3: TGTGCCAGCAGTTTACCTGGAGGGCCCCAGCATTTT.

V usage is TRBV7-2 and J usage is TRBJ2-1; 8 nucleotides line up with TRBD2. Looked up from germline, CDR1 is SGHTA and CDR2 is FQGNSA. The CDR3 loop spans 13 amino acids. The V segment lost 11 bases and the J segment 1 base; nucleotides outside the gene matches: 4. For the CDR3, the DNA is TGTGCCTCCCAGCGGGAGTCCTACAATGAGCAGTTCTTC. This codes for CASQRESYNEQFF. The variable domain in full, with the rest retrieved from reference TRBV7-2 and TRBJ2-1, is GAGVSQSPSNKVTEKGKDVELRCDPISGHTALYWYRQSLGQGLEFLIYFQGNSAPDKSGLPSDRFSAERTGGSVSTLTIQRTQQEDSAVYLCASQRESYNEQFFGPGTRLTVL.

J is TRBJ2-1 and V is TRBV7-9; D is undetermined. In germline, CDR1 is SEHNR, CDR2 FQNEAQ (reference sequence). The V gene lost 0 bases and the J gene lost 6 bases, with 9 bases spanning the gap. This CDR3 contains 14 residues. CDR3 sequence: CASSLASSANEQFF. CDR3 DNA: TGTGCCAGCAGCTTAGCTAGCTCAGCCAATGAGCAGTTCTTC.

The V call is TRBV25-1, the J call TRBJ1-4, with D unclear. CDR1 is MGHDK, CDR2 SYGVNS, per germline. V was pared by 1 base and J by 0 bases, with 9 bases between. The CDR3 is 16 amino acids. The CDR3 spells CASSESGVTTNEKLFF. Written as DNA, the CDR3 is TGTGCCAGCAGTGAATCGGGAGTCACAACTAATGAAAAACTGTTTTTT. The full variable domain, rest sourced from reference TRBV25-1 and TRBJ1-4, is EADIYQTPRYLVIGTGKKITLECSQTMGHDKMYWYQQDPGMELHLIHYSYGVNSTEKGDLSSESTVSRIRTEHFPLTLESARPSHTSQYLCASSESGVTTNEKLFFGSGTQLSVL.

The chain recombines TRBV24-1 with TRBJ1-5; tentative D call: TRBD1 (5 bases). V lost 1 base and J lost 13, with 10 bases in between. The germline V gene has CDR1 KGHDR and CDR2 SFDVKD. There are 12 residues in the CDR3. The CDR3 here is CATSDFGRAQHF. The DNA for the CDR3 is TGTGCCACCAGTGATTTTGGCAGGGCGCAGCATTTT.

The chain uses TRBV12-5 and TRBJ2-1, with 12 bases aligning to TRBD2. This CDR3 is built from 16 residues. Germline V gene sequence: CDR1 LGHNT, CDR2 FRNRAP. J was trimmed by 7 bases and V by 0 bases; bases with no gene match: 4. The CDR3 DNA is TGTGCTAGTGGTTTGGTAACTAGCGGGAGGACGAATGAGCAGTTCTTC. Amino acid sequence: CASGLVTSGRTNEQFF. The variable domain in full, completed from reference TRBV12-5 and TRBJ2-1, reads DARVTQTPRHKVTEMGQEVTMRCQPILGHNTVFWYRQTMMQGLELLAYFRNRAPLDDSGMPKDRFSAEMPDATLATLKIQPSEPRDSAVYFCASGLVTSGRTNEQFFGPGTRLTVL.

V usage is TRBV5-1 and J usage is TRBJ2-5, with 9 bases fitting TRBD1. The trim removed 4 bases at V and 5 bases at J, leaving 9 bases unmatched. The CDR3 has 15 amino acids. Germline CDR1 reads SGHRS; CDR2 reads YFSETQ. CDR3 nucleotides: TGCGCCAGCAGCACAGGACAGGGGAGGGCGGAGACCCAGTACTTC. Translation: CASSTGQGRAETQYF. The full variable domain, its missing parts supplied by reference TRBV5-1 and TRBJ2-5, is KAGVTQTPRYLIKTRGQQVTLSCSPISGHRSVSWYQQTPGQGLQFLFEYFSETQRNKGNFPGRFSGRQFSNSRSEMNVSTLELGDSALYLCASSTGQGRAETQYFGPGTRLLVL.

This rearrangement joins TRBV5-1 to TRBJ2-2; TRBD2 is a possible D gene (6 bases). Germline CDR1 and CDR2: SGHRS and YFSETQ. The CDR3 sequence is 13 residues long. V lost 10 bases, J lost 3 bases, and 13 bases lay in between. CDR3 nucleotide sequence: TGCGCCGTCAGGACTACTGACACCGGGGAGCTGTTTTTT. Its translation is CAVRTTDTGELFF.

The chain is built from TRBV2 and TRBJ1-2; D perhaps matches TRBD1 (6 bases). The CDR3 is 13 residues long. Trimming removed 6 bases at V and 2 bases at J, with 10 bases between. Germline V gene data show CDR1 as SNHLY and CDR2 as FYNNEI. The CDR3 loop reads CASRSTGNYGYTF. CDR3 bases: TGTGCCAGCAGGTCAACAGGGAACTATGGCTACACCTTC.

The chain joins TRBV11-2 to TRBJ1-1; TRBD1 aligns across 11 bases. V shed 1 base and J 12 bases; nucleotides not matched to a gene: 10. Per germline, CDR1 SGHAT and CDR2 FQNNGV. This CDR3 has 15 residues. The DNA for the CDR3 is TGTGCCAGCAGCTTAGCGTTGGGACAGGGGGACGAGCCTTTCTTT. Translating it yields CASSLALGQGDEPFF.

The rearrangement uses TRBV15 and TRBJ2-3, with unresolved D. V was cut by 0 bases and J by 6 bases, with 4 bases left in between. This CDR3 is 12 amino acids long. In germline, CDR1 is LNHNV, CDR2 YYDKDF (reference sequence). CDR3 protein: CATSRDQDTQYF. CDR3 sequence (DNA): TGTGCCACCAGCAGAGATCAGGATACGCAGTATTTT.

V usage is TRBV14 and J usage is TRBJ1-2, with D uncertain. This CDR3 spans 16 amino acids. Germline V CDR1 and CDR2: SGHDN, FVKESK. Between the trimmed V and J ends, which lost 1 base and 3 bases, there was a span of 15 bases. The DNA of the CDR3 is TGTGCCAGCAGCCAAGGTCGCAATGGGCGCGACTATGGCTACACCTTC. Its protein is CASSQGRNGRDYGYTF.

V is TRBV15 and J is TRBJ2-3; D ambiguous. Deletions cut 3 bases from V and 1 base from J, with 8 bases between. There are 14 residues in the CDR3. Looked up from germline, CDR1 is LNHNV and CDR2 is YYDKDF (reference sequence). The CDR3 loop is CATSSDWGTDTQYF. CDR3 in DNA: TGTGCCACCAGCAGCGACTGGGGCACAGATACGCAGTATTTT.

The chain is built from TRBV28 and TRBJ2-3; TRBD2 aligns across 9 bases. There are 13 residues in the CDR3. Per the germline V gene, CDR1 is MDHEN and CDR2 is SYDVKM. The V and J ends lost 8 bases and 5 bases, in that order; junction bases with no gene match: 5. The CDR3 DNA follows: TGTGCCAGCTTGCGGGGGGGCGGAGATACGCAGTATTTT. Its protein product is CASLRGGGDTQYF.

The gene calls are TRBV30 and TRBJ2-1, with D tentatively TRBD1 (6 bases). The V end lost 1 base, the J end lost 0 bases, and 7 bases lay between the germline ends. The CDR3 contains 14 residues. In germline, CDR1 is GTSNPN, CDR2 SVGIG (reference sequence). The DNA of the CDR3 is TGTGCCTGGAGTGGAGGGGGCTCCTACAATGAGCAGTTCTTC. Protein sequence: CAWSGGGSYNEQFF.

The sample holds one count of this clone. V and J are TRBV12-3 or TRBV12-4 and TRBJ1-2; D not resolved. CDR3 length: 13 amino acids. The V end was cut by 0 bases, the J end by 7 bases, with 9 bases between. This CDR3 reads CASSLASGFGYTF. The CDR3 DNA reads TGTGCCAGCAGTTTAGCTTCGGGTTTTGGCTACACCTTC.

The chain links TRBV6-5 to TRBJ1-1; the D gene is possibly TRBD1 (6 bases). Germline loops: CDR1 MNHEY, CDR2 SVGAGI. Trimming took off 0 bases at V and 5 bases at J, with 13 bases between the two ends. This CDR3 has 15 amino acids. The CDR3 DNA reads TGTGCCAGCAGTTACTCGGGAGGGGGAGGGACTGAAGCTTTCTTT. Translating it yields CASSYSGGGGTEAFF.

The J gene is TRBJ1-5, the V gene TRBV19; the D gene is possibly TRBD1 (6 bases). CDR3 length: 16 amino acids. From germline, CDR1 is LNHDA and CDR2 SQIVND (reference sequence). V lost 6 bases, J lost 4 bases, and 19 bases lay in between. The CDR3 DNA follows: TGTGCCAGTAGACGGGGGGGCGCGTCCGTAAATCAGCCCCAGCATTTT. Translated, it gives CASRRGGASVNQPQHF.

The chain has TRBV25-1 and TRBJ2-2, with D unresolved. From germline, CDR1 is MGHDK and CDR2 SYGVNS. The CDR3 sequence is 12 residues long. CDR3 bases: TGTGCTGCTTGCGGGAACACCGGGGAGCTGTTTTTT. Its protein product is CAACGNTGELFF.

V gene TRBV28 combines with J gene TRBJ1-2, with 7 bases that match TRBD1. This CDR3 contains 14 residues. Germline V gene sequence: CDR1 MDHEN, CDR2 SYDVKM. J gave up 4 bases and V 7 bases, and 9 bases lay outside the gene matches. In nucleotides, the CDR3 is TGTGCCAGCACCCTAGGGTCAGGGGGCTATGGCTACACCTTC. As protein: CASTLGSGGYGYTF.

A single count supports this clone. The chain uses TRBV30 and TRBJ2-2, with D possibly being TRBD1 (5 bases). The germline V and J ends were trimmed by 4 bases and 1 base, with 10 bases remaining between them. The germline gives CDR1 GTSNPN, CDR2 SVGIG (reference sequence). The CDR3 totals 14 residues. The CDR3 reads CAWNLGVNTGELFF. CDR3 bases: TGTGCCTGGAATCTAGGGGTGAACACCGGGGAGCTGTTTTTT.

The chain carries TRBV2 and TRBJ2-5, with 11 positions matching TRBD1. Germline lookup yields CDR1 SNHLY and CDR2 FYNNEI. This CDR3 contains 16 residues. Trimming cost V 6 bases and J 5 bases; bases outside gene matches: 11. The CDR3 loop reads CASSYTDRGLVETQYF. DNA of the CDR3: TGTGCCAGCAGCTACACGGACAGGGGGCTGGTGGAGACCCAGTACTTC.